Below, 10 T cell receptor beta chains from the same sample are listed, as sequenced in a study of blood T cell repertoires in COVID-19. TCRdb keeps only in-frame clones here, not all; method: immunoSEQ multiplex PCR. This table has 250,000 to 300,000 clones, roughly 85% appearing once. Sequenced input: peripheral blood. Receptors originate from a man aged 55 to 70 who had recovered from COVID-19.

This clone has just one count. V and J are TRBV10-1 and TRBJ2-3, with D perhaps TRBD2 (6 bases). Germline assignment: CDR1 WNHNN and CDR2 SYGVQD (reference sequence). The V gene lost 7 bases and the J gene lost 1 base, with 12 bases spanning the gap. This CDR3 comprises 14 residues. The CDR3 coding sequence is TGCGCCAGCAACCCCGGGACTGGCACAGATACGCAGTATTTT. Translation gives CASNPGTGTDTQYF.

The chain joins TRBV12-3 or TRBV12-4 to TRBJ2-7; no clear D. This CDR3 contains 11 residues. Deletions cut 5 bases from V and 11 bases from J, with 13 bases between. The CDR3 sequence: CASSLGLQEYF. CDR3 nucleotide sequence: TGTGCCAGCAGTCTAGGGCTCCAGGAGTACTTC.

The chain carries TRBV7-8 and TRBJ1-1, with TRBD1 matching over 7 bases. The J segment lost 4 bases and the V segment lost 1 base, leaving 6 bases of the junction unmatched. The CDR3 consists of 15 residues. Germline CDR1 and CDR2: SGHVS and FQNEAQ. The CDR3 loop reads CASSLVPGGSTEAFF. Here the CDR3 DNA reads TGTGCCAGCAGCTTAGTGCCAGGGGGAAGCACTGAAGCTTTCTTT.

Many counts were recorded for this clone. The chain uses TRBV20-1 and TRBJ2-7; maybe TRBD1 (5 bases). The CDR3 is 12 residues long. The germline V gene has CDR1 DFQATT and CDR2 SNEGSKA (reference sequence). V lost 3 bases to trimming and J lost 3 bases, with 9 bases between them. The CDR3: CSASKGLYEQYF. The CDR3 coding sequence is TGCAGTGCTAGTAAGGGGCTCTACGAGCAGTACTTC.

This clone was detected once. CDR3 DNA sequence: TGTGCCAGCAGCTCCTCCGGGATAGGAGAGACCCAGTACTTC. Translating it yields CASSSSGIGETQYF. This chain uses TRBV7-9 with TRBJ2-5; a weak D match, TRBD2 (5 bases). The CDR3 totals 14 residues. With 4 bases removed from V and 4 bases from J, the gap between germline ends came to 13 bases. CDR1 and CDR2 from the germline V gene are SEHNR and FQNEAQ (reference sequence).

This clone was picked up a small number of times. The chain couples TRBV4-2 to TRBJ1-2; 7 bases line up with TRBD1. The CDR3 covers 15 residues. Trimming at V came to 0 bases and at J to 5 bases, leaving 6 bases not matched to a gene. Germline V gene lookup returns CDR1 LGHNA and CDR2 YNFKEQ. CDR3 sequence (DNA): TGTGCCAGCAGCCAAGACAGGGGGGAGGATTATGGCTACACCTTC. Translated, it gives CASSQDRGEDYGYTF.

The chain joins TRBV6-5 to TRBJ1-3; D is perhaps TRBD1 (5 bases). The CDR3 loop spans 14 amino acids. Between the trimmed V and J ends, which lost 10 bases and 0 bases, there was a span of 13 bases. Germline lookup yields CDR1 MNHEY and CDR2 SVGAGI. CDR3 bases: TGTGCCACACGTTTGACAGTCTCTGGAAACACCATATATTTT. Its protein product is CATRLTVSGNTIYF.

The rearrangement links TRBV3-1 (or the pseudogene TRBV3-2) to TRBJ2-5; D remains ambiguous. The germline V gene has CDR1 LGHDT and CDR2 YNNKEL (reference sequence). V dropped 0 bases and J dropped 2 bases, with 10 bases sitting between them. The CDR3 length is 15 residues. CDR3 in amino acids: CASSQDTLRQETQYF. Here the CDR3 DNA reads TGTGCCAGCAGCCAAGACACGTTGCGGCAAGAGACCCAGTACTTC.

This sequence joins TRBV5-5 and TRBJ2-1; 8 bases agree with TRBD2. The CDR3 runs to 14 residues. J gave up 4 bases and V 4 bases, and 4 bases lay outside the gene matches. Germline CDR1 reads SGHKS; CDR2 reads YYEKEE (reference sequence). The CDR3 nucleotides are TGTGCCAGCAGCCCTAGCGGGCTATACAATGAGCAGTTCTTC. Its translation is CASSPSGLYNEQFF.

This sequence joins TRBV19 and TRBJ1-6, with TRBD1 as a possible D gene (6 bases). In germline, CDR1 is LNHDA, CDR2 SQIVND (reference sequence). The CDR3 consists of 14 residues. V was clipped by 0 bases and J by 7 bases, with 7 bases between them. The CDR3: CASSIDRGNSPLHF. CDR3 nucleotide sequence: TGTGCCAGTAGTATAGACAGGGGCAATTCACCCCTCCACTTT.